The sequence of this T cell receptor beta chain was determined in a study of CD4 T cells in relation to SARS-CoV-2 and coronaviruses. The V gene's germline CDR1 is SGHVS and CDR2 FQNEAQ. V shed 4 bases and J 2 bases; nucleotides not matched to a gene: 7. The CDR3 consists of 15 residues. Naive and memory CD4+ T cell DNA was deep-sequenced without culture. Assay used: immunoSEQ multiplex PCR; TCRdb lists only in-frame clones, some missing. This table has more than 55,000 clones, roughly 88% appearing once. Overall study results and limits: SARS-CoV-2-driven expansion was significantly weaker in crossreactive than monoreactive clones.

Before the COVID-19 pandemic, during about 2011-2019, CD4+ T cells were taken from unexposed donors. A note on this clone: Its specificity is not known.

The TCR sequence derives from a human donor in good health. Sequenced sample: memory CD4+ T cells from PBMCs. V gene TRBV7-8 combines with J gene TRBJ2-5, with TRBD1 matching over 7 bases. The CDR3 is CASSSTRGLQETQYF. DNA of the CDR3: TGTGCCAGCAGCTCGACCAGGGGGTTGCAAGAGACCCAGTACTTC.